The 20 T cell receptor beta chains reported below all come from one sample, sequenced in a study of cytomegalovirus exposure and HLA in healthy donors. The method was immunoSEQ multiplex PCR; TCRdb's version includes in-frame clones alone and lacks a portion of them. The sample holds 100,000 to 150,000 clones, around nine tenths seen once. Sequencing was done on a sample of PBMCs. These receptors were taken from a man aged 25 to 40 in good health and CMV-seronegative.

This clone was recorded a few times. The chain couples TRBV25-1 to TRBJ1-1, with 9 bases lining up with TRBD1. V lost 4 bases to trimming and J lost 4 bases; unmatched junction nucleotides: 4. CDR1 MGHDK and CDR2 SYGVNS come from the germline V gene. The CDR3 length is 14 residues. CDR3 in DNA: TGTGCCAGCAGTGCGGACAGGGGAATCACTGAAGCTTTCTTT. Translating gives CASSADRGITEAFF.

The chain couples TRBV4-3 to TRBJ1-1, with D unclear. Trimming removed 1 base from V and 8 bases from J, with 5 bases in between. The germline gives CDR1 LGHNA, CDR2 YSLEER. The CDR3 has 11 residues. The CDR3 is CASSQASEAFF. The CDR3 coding sequence is TGCGCCAGCAGCCAAGCTTCCGAAGCTTTCTTT.

The rearrangement links TRBV4-3 to TRBJ2-1, with a weak D call TRBD1 (6 bases). CDR3 length equals 13 residues. Trimming left V 0 bases short and J 6 bases short, with 6 bases between. Germline V gene data show CDR1 as LGHNA and CDR2 as YSLEER. CDR3 residues: CASSQEQGNEQFF. The CDR3 region has the DNA TGCGCCAGCAGCCAAGAACAGGGCAATGAGCAGTTCTTC.

V usage is TRBV18 and J usage is TRBJ1-6; a weak D match, TRBD1 (5 bases). Germline assignment: CDR1 KGHSH and CDR2 LQKENI. The CDR3 has 15 residues. The V end was cut by 5 bases, the J end by 7 bases, with 15 bases between. The chain's CDR3 is CASSFGRDSNSPLHF. The CDR3 DNA reads TGTGCCAGCTCATTTGGTAGGGACTCGAATTCACCCCTCCACTTT.

This clone was picked up a small number of times. The CDR3 sequence: CASSPRDSRYGYTF. The CDR3 DNA sequence: TGTGCCAGCAGCCCCCGTGACTCCCGCTATGGCTACACCTTC. The chain uses TRBV11-2 and TRBJ1-2, with unresolved D. The CDR3 covers 14 residues. Trimming took off 5 bases at V and 4 bases at J, with 14 bases between the two ends. In germline, CDR1 is SGHAT, CDR2 FQNNGV.

The V call is TRBV11-2, the J call TRBJ2-5; the D gene is possibly TRBD2 (6 bases). V was shortened by 8 bases and J by 5 bases, with 24 bases between the two germline ends. Germline CDR1 reads SGHAT; CDR2 reads FQNNGV. The CDR3 spans 16 residues. The CDR3: CASANPPSSGRETQYF. DNA of the CDR3: TGTGCCAGCGCCAACCCTCCTAGCAGTGGGAGGGAGACCCAGTACTTC.

This clone showed up just a few times. The J gene is TRBJ2-3, the V gene TRBV29-1, with 7 bases matching TRBD1. Germline CDR1 and CDR2: SQVTM and ANQGSEA. The CDR3 runs 12 residues. V shed 5 bases and J 5 bases; nucleotides not matched to a gene: 4. The CDR3 region is CSVLTGVDTQYF. In DNA, the CDR3 is TGCAGCGTTTTAACAGGGGTAGATACGCAGTATTTT.

The V call is TRBV19, the J call TRBJ2-6, with D possibly TRBD2 on 5 matching bases. There are 19 residues in the CDR3. Germline assignment: CDR1 LNHDA and CDR2 SQIVND (reference sequence). The germline V and J ends were trimmed by 5 bases and 6 bases, with 26 bases remaining between them. DNA for the CDR3: TGTGCCAGTAGTCCCCCGGGATATACCTCTATTCTTGTGGCCAACGTCCTGACTTTC. Its protein is CASSPPGYTSILVANVLTF.

The chain recombines TRBV19 with TRBJ1-2; TRBD1 aligns across 9 bases. The V gene end was trimmed by 2 bases and the J gene end by 7 bases; junction bases not matched to a gene: 8. CDR3 size: 15 residues. Germline CDR1 LNHDA, CDR2 SQIVND (reference sequence). The CDR3, as DNA: TGTGCCAGTAGTATACCGGGACAGGGCGTGCCTGGCTACACCTTC. Translating it yields CASSIPGQGVPGYTF.

The rearrangement uses TRBV30 and TRBJ1-4; D unclear. The germline gives CDR1 GTSNPN, CDR2 SVGIG (reference sequence). V gave up 1 base and J gave up 0 bases, with 6 bases separating them. The CDR3 covers 14 residues. CDR3 loop: CAWSGPATNEKLFF. CDR3 DNA: TGTGCCTGGAGTGGGCCTGCAACTAATGAAAAACTGTTTTTT.

The chain recombines TRBV7-2 with TRBJ1-1; D may be TRBD1 (6 bases). This CDR3 is built from 15 residues. V shed 1 base and J shed 3 bases, with 12 bases lying between them. From germline, CDR1 is SGHTA and CDR2 FQGNSA. In DNA, the CDR3 is TGTGCCAGCAGCTTAGGGGGAGCAGGGGACACTGAAGCTTTCTTT. It is translated as CASSLGGAGDTEAFF.

This rearrangement joins TRBV18 to TRBJ2-7; 9 bases are a match to TRBD1. The CDR3 is 14 residues long. Looked up from germline, CDR1 is KGHSH and CDR2 is LQKENI. The junction had 6 bases not matched to a gene; V was cut back by 3 bases and J by 6 bases. The CDR3 protein is CASSPVGQGTEQYF. Here the CDR3 DNA reads TGTGCCAGCTCACCGGTCGGACAGGGGACCGAGCAGTACTTC.

The chain is built from TRBV4-3 and TRBJ2-7, with a weak D call TRBD2 (5 bases). The CDR3 is made up of 14 amino acids. Per germline, CDR1 LGHNA and CDR2 YSLEER. The V gene lost 0 bases and the J gene lost 6 bases, with 12 bases spanning the gap. The CDR3 DNA is TGCGCCAGCAGCCAAGATCGTGGTAGCGCCGAGCAGTACTTC. Protein sequence: CASSQDRGSAEQYF.

The chain uses TRBV7-6 and TRBJ2-3, with D possibly being TRBD2 (6 bases). The germline V gene encodes CDR1 SGHVS and CDR2 FNYEAQ. Deletions cut 5 bases from V and 8 bases from J, with 17 bases between. CDR3 length: 14 amino acids. The CDR3 sequence: CASSPLWGDRTQYF. CDR3 nucleotide sequence: TGTGCCAGCAGCCCTCTTTGGGGGGATCGTACGCAGTATTTT.

In this sample, this clone turned up once. The J gene is TRBJ1-2, the V gene TRBV27; 9 bases match TRBD1. There are 15 residues in the CDR3. Per the germline V gene, CDR1 is MNHEY and CDR2 is SMNVEV (reference sequence). Germline trimming cut 3 bases from V and 4 bases from J; bases unmatched to any gene: 6. CDR3 sequence (DNA): TGTGCCAGCAGTTTCCGGGACAGGGCCGCCTATGGCTACACCTTC. Its protein product is CASSFRDRAAYGYTF.

The gene calls are TRBV5-4 and TRBJ2-5; 7 bases match TRBD1. The germline CDR1 and CDR2 sequences are SGHNT and YYREEE (reference sequence). This CDR3 is built from 13 residues. V shed 2 bases and J 5 bases; nucleotides not matched to a gene: 3. This chain's CDR3 is CASSFGTVETQYF. CDR3 sequence (DNA): TGTGCCAGCAGCTTCGGGACAGTGGAGACCCAGTACTTC.

The chain employs TRBV10-3 and TRBJ2-5; TRBD1 matches at 11 bases. V lost 9 bases and J lost 5; bases outside the gene matches: 2. Germline CDR1 reads ENHRY; CDR2 reads SYGVKD. The CDR3 consists of 12 residues. This CDR3 is CAMGQGVETQYF. The CDR3 nucleotides are TGTGCCATGGGACAGGGGGTTGAGACCCAGTACTTC.

The V and J genes are TRBV4-2 and TRBJ2-5, with TRBD2 identical over 8 bases. Per the germline V gene, CDR1 is LGHNA and CDR2 is YNFKEQ. The V and J ends lost 0 bases and 5 bases, in that order; junction bases with no gene match: 8. The CDR3 sequence is 16 residues long. CDR3 amino acids: CASSQDPTRGRETQYF. The CDR3 DNA reads as TGTGCCAGCAGCCAAGATCCCACTCGCGGGAGGGAGACCCAGTACTTC.

The chain combines TRBV6-5 with TRBJ1-5; a possible D gene is TRBD1 (6 bases). V was trimmed by 8 bases and J by 4 bases, leaving 15 bases between them. The germline V gene has CDR1 MNHEY and CDR2 SVGAGI. The CDR3 length is 14 residues. The CDR3 coding sequence is TGTGCCAGCGGAACTGTAGGGGGAAATCAGCCCCAGCATTTT. Translating it yields CASGTVGGNQPQHF.

This chain links TRBV29-1 with TRBJ2-7, with D unresolved. Germline V CDR1 and CDR2: SQVTM, ANQGSEA. The CDR3 sequence is 13 residues long. Between the trimmed V and J ends, which lost 4 bases and 0 bases, there was a span of 10 bases. The CDR3 DNA reads as TGCAGCGTTGTGCCAGGTGACTCCTACGAGCAGTACTTC. It encodes CSVVPGDSYEQYF.